This T cell receptor beta chain emerged from a study of monozygotic twins with inflammatory bowel disease. Points from the study as a whole: IBD patients share fewer clonotypes with other people than healthy twins do, especially with disease activity.

Details on this clonotype: What it recognizes is unknown.

CDR1 and CDR2 from the germline V gene are SEHNR and FQNEAQ (reference sequence). This CDR3 comprises 11 residues. A total RNA quantity of 3500 ng went into each TCR library. TCRdb reanalyzed the 5' RACE reads and collapses them to one entry per CDR3 protein, without DNA. The sample data list a few hundred thousand distinct CDR3 sequences. The chain is built from TRBV7-9 and TRBJ2-1; absent DNA, TCRdb's TRBD2 call cannot be checked. The sequence came from a human donor with ulcerative colitis or Crohn's disease, or a healthy co-twin of an affected twin (not recorded which). The sample comprised blood. The CDR3 sequence is CASSQGGEQFF.